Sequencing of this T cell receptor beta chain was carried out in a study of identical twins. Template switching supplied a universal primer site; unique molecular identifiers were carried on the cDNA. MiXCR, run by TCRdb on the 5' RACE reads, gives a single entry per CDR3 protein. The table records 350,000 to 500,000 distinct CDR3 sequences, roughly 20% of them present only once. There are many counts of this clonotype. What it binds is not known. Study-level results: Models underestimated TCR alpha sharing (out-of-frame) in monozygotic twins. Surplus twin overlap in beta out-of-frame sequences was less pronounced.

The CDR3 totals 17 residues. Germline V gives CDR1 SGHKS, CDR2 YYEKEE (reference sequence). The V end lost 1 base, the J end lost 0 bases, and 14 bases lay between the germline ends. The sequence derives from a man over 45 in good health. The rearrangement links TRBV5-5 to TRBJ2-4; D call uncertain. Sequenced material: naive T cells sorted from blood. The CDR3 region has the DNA TGTGCCAGCAGCTTGAGCCCGGAAAATCTAGCCAAAAACATTCAGTACTTC. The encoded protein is CASSLSPENLAKNIQYF. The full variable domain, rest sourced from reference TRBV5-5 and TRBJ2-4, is DAGVTQSPTHLIKTRGQQVTLRCSPISGHKSVSWYQQVLGQGPQFIFQYYEKEERGRGNFPDRFSARQFPNYSSELNVNALLLGDSALYLCASSLSPENLAKNIQYFGAGTRLSVL.